This TCR beta chain was obtained from a study of T-cell reconstitution after alpha-beta-depleted transplantation in children. The study's findings and limits: At around two months after transplant, the alpha-beta T cells were reportedly derived from several hundred expanded clones that came from non-depleted graft cells. Once a year had passed after transplant, T-cell counts and diversity came mostly from newly produced T cells. The origin of high day-60 TCRbeta diversity in some patients lay in surviving recipient T cells and thymic progenitors.

Unique molecular identifiers were built into the TCRbeta library. MiXCR, run by TCRdb on the PCR reads, gives a single entry per CDR3 protein. The repertoire includes some 350,000 distinct CDR3 sequences, under 20% of them detected once, and around 43% sits in the top ten. Remarks on this clonotype: Its matching antigen is unknown.

Sequencing was performed on PBMCs, mostly from graft donor cells, taken 360 days after TCRalphabeta/CD19-depleted stem cell transplant. The receptor was isolated from a male patient between 2 and 10 years old who had a stem cell transplant for acute lymphoblastic leukemia, so the T cells may come from the graft donor.

The CDR3 loop reads CASSPRQVVNTGELFF. The CDR3 DNA is TGCGCCAGCAGCCCCCGACAGGTGGTGAACACCGGGGAGCTGTTTTTT. The chain has TRBV4-3 and TRBJ2-2; D is perhaps TRBD1 (6 bases). CDR1 is LGHNA, CDR2 YSLEER, per germline. The length of the CDR3 is 16 residues. V was clipped by 4 bases and J by 1 base, with 13 bases between them.